This TCR beta chain was captured by sequencing in a study of T-cell memory formation after mild COVID-19. Study-wide results and caveats: Contracting clones from day 15 to 85 had balanced CD4/CD8; later expanders favoured CD4+. Those CD4+ clones that contracted were mainly in CM and EM (CD8+ ones in EMRA). Memory from before infection featured some responding clones, which suggests cross-reactive memory joined.

This CDR3 has 15 residues. The V end was cut by 6 bases, the J end by 3 bases, with 14 bases between. CDR1 and CDR2 (germline): MNHEY, SMNVEV (reference sequence). This clonotype was detected a few times. Its specificity is not known. MiXCR, applied by TCRdb to the 5' RACE reads, yields one record per CDR3 protein. The table has fewer than 400,000 distinct CDR3 sequences, approximately 13% seen once. The sequenced sample consisted of PBMCs or a T cell subset sorted from them (not recorded which). The genes are TRBV27 and TRBJ2-2, with a possible D match to TRBD2 (6 bases). The source is a man younger than 35 who had mild COVID-19 (a few samples of this study predate the infection). Cell type and time point are not known. In DNA form, the CDR3 reads TGTGCCAGCAGGAGACTAGGGGTGTACACCGGGGAGCTGTTTTTT. This encodes CASRRLGVYTGELFF.